The rows below give T cell receptor beta chains drawn from one sample of a study of blood T cell repertoires in COVID-19. Sequencing used immunoSEQ multiplex PCR; TCRdb keeps in-frame clones, though not all of them. The table has about 54,000 clones, about nine tenths seen once. The sample taken for sequencing was peripheral blood. All receptors derive from a woman aged 40-49 years with active COVID-19. The CDR3 runs from the conserved cysteine through the conserved F or W. Each record gives: J gene, CDR3 length, V gene, D gene, CDR3 DNA, CDR3 protein. D genes are given only for firm matches.

>TRBJ1-3|14|TRBV7-9|-
TGTGCCAGCAGCCCGTTGCAGTACGGAAACACCATATATTTT
CASSPLQYGNTIYF
>TRBJ2-3|16|TRBV5-1|-
TGCGCCAGCAGCTTGTGGCGGGGGCAAAGCACAGATACGCAGTATTTT
CASSLWRGQSTDTQYF
>TRBJ2-4|17|TRBV3-1/TRBV3-2|TRBD2
TGTGCCAGCAGCCCCCGACTAGCGGGGGGGCTGAAAAACATTCAGTACTTC
CASSPRLAGGLKNIQYF
>TRBJ1-1|14|TRBV9|-
TGTGCCAGCAGCGTAGTATCGGGGGGCACTGAAGCTTTCTTT
CASSVVSGGTEAFF
>TRBJ2-5|16|TRBV19|TRBD2
TGTGCCAGTAGTATAGGAGGACTAGCGGTACAAGAGACCCAGTACTTC
CASSIGGLAVQETQYF
>TRBJ2-5|14|TRBV6-2/TRBV6-3|TRBD2
TGTGCCAGCAGCCGGGGAGGGCCCCAAGAGACCCAGTACTTC
CASSRGGPQETQYF
>TRBJ1-2|13|TRBV3-1/TRBV3-2|-
TGTGCCAGCAGCCTCAACGAGAACTATGGCTACACCTTC
CASSLNENYGYTF
>TRBJ2-3|17|TRBV27|TRBD2
TGTGCCAGCAGTTTTGACGCGGGGGACCCCCGCACAGATACGCAGTATTTT
CASSFDAGDPRTDTQYF
>TRBJ2-7|17|TRBV5-4|TRBD2
TGTGCCAGCAGCCCGAGGGGGGATAGCGGGGCCTTAGGCGAGCAGTACTTC
CASSPRGDSGALGEQYF
>TRBJ1-3|16|TRBV5-1|-
TGCGCCAGCAGCTTGAGTCTAGCGGACTCTGGAAACACCATATATTTT
CASSLSLADSGNTIYF
>TRBJ2-5|16|TRBV6-1|-
TGTGCCAGCAGCGAAAACGGCGTGCTCCTAGCTGAGACCCAGTACTTC
CASSENGVLLAETQYF
>TRBJ1-1|12|TRBV11-3|-
TGTGCCAGCAGCCTGAGGGGGACTGAAGCTTTCTTT
CASSLRGTEAFF
>TRBJ1-2|15|TRBV5-1|TRBD1
TGCGCCAGCAGCTTGGAGCCAGGGGGCGCCGATGGCTACACCTTC
CASSLEPGGADGYTF
>TRBJ2-1|15|TRBV5-1|-
TGCGCCAGCCGCCAGAAAGGGGGGGCTGACAATGAGCAGTTCTTC
CASRQKGGADNEQFF